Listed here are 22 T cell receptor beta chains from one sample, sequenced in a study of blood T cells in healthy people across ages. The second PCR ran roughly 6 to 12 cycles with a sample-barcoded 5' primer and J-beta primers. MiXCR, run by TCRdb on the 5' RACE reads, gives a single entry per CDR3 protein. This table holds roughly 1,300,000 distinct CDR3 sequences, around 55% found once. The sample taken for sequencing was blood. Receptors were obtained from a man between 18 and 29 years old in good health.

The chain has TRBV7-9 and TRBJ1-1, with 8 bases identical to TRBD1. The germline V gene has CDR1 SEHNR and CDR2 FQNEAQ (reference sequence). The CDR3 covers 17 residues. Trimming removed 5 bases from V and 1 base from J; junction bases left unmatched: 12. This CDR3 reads CASSRIHATGENTEAFF. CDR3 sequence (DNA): TGTGCCAGCAGCCGCATACACGCGACAGGGGAGAACACTGAAGCTTTCTTT.

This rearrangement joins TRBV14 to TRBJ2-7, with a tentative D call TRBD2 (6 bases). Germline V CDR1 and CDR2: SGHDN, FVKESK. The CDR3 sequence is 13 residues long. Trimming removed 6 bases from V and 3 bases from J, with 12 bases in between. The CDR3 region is CASRIAVGYEQYF. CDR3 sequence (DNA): TGTGCCAGCAGAATAGCGGTAGGCTACGAGCAGTACTTC.

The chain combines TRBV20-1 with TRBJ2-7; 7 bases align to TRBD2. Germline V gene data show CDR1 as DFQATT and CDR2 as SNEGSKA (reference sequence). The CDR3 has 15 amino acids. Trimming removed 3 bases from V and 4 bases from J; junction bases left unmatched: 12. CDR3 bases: TGCAGTGCTAGGGCTTTGAGCGGGGAGACTTACGAGCAGTACTTC. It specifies CSARALSGETYEQYF.

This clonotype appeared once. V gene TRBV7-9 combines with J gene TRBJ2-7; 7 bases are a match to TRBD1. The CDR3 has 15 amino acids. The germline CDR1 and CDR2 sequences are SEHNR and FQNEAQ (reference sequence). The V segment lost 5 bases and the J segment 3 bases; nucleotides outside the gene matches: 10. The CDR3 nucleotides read TGTGCCAGCAGCCGCAACCGGGACAGCAACTACGAGCAGTACTTC. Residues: CASSRNRDSNYEQYF. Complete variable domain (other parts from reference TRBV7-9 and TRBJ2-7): DTGVSQNPRHKITKRGQNVTFRCDPISEHNRLYWYRQTLGQGPEFLTYFQNEAQLEKSRLLSDRFSAERPKGSFSTLEIQRTEQGDSAMYLCASSRNRDSNYEQYFGPGTRLTVT.

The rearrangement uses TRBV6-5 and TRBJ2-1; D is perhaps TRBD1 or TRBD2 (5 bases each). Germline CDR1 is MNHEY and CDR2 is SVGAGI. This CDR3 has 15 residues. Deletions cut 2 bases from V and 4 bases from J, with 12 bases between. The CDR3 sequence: CASSYDGAGYNEQFF. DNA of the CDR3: TGTGCCAGCAGTTACGACGGGGCCGGTTACAATGAGCAGTTCTTC.

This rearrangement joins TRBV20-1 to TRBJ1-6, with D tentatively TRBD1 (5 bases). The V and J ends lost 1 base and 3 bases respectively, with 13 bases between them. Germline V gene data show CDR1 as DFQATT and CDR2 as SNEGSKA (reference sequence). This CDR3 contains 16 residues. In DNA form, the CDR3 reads TGCAGTGCTAGAGGGGGCGGGGGAAACTATAATTCACCCCTCCACTTT. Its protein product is CSARGGGGNYNSPLHF.

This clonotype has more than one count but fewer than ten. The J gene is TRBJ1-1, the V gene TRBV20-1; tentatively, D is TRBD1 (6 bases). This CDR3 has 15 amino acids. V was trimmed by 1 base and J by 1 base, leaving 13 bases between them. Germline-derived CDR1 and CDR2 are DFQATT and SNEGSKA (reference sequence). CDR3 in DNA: TGCAGTGCTAGAGTCTTACAGGGAGAGAACACTGAAGCTTTCTTT. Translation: CSARVLQGENTEAFF.

The CDR3 nucleotides are TGTGCCAGCAGTGAATTGGCACGGGAGCAGTTCTTC. This translates into CASSELAREQFF. The rearrangement joins TRBV6-1 to TRBJ2-1, with D unclear. This CDR3 has 12 amino acids. CDR1 and CDR2 (germline): MNHNS, SASEGT. Between the trimmed V and J ends, which lost 2 bases and 10 bases, there was a span of 9 bases.

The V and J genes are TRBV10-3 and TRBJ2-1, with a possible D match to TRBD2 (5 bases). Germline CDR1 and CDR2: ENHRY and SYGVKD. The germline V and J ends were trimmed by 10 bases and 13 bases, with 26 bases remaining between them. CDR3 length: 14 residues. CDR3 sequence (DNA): TGTGCCAGCAGACACGGGGTCGTCCAAGAGACCCAGTTCTTC. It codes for CASRHGVVQETQFF.

The CDR3 coding sequence is TGTGCCAGCAGAACAGGGACTAGCGGATCCACAGATACGCAGTATTTT. Residues: CASRTGTSGSTDTQYF. The chain employs TRBV5-5 and TRBJ2-3; 11 bases map to TRBD2. V shed 5 bases, J shed 2 bases, and the junction held 7 bases outside the gene matches. The CDR3 has 16 residues. Germline CDR1 reads SGHKS; CDR2 reads YYEKEE (reference sequence).

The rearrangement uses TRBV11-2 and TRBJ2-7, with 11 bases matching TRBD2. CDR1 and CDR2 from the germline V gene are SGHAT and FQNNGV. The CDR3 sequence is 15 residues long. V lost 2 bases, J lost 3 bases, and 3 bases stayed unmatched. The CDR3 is CASSLTSGGYYEQYF. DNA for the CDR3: TGTGCCAGCAGCTTAACTAGCGGGGGATACTACGAGCAGTACTTC.

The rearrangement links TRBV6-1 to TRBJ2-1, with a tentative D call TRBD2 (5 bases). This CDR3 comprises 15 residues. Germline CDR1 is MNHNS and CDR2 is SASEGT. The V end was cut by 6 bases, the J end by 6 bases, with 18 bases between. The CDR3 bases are TGTGCCAGCAGCTTAGGAGGACCGATAACCAATGAGCAGTTCTTC. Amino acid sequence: CASSLGGPITNEQFF.

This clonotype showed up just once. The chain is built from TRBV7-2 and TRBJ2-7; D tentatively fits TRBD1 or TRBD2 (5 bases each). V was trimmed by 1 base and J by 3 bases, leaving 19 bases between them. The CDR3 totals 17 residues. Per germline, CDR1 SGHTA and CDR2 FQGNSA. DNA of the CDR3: TGTGCCAGCAGCTTAGATGGGAGTCGGGACGCCTACTACGAGCAGTACTTC. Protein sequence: CASSLDGSRDAYYEQYF.

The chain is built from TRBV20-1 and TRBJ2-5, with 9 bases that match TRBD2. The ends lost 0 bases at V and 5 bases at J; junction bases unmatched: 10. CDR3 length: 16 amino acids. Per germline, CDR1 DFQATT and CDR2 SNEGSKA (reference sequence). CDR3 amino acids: CSARDSRRGGRETQYF. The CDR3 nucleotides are TGCAGTGCTAGAGATTCCCGGCGGGGGGGCCGGGAGACCCAGTACTTC.

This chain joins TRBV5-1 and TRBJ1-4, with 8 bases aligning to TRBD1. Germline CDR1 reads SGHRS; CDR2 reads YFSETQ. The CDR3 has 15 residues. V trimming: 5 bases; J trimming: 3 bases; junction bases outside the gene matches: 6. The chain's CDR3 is CASRLSGQANEKLFF. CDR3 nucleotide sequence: TGCGCCAGCAGACTCTCGGGACAGGCTAATGAAAAACTGTTTTTT.

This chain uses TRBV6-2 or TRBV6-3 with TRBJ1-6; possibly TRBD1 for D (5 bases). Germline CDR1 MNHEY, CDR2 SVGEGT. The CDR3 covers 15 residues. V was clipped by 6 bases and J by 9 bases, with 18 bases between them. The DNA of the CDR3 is TGTGCCAGCAGACCACGGGACGGCGGGAGTTCACCCCTCCACTTT. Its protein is CASRPRDGGSSPLHF.

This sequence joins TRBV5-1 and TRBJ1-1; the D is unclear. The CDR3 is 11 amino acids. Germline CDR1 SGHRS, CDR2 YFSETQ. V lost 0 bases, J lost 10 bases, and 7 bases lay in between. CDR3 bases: TGCGCCAGCAGCTTGGGGGGAGCAGCTTTCTTT. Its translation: CASSLGGAAFF.

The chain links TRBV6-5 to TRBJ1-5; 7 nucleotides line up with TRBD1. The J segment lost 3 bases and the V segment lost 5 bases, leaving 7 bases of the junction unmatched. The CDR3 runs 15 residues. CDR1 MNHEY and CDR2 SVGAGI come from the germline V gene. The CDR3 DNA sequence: TGTGCCAGCAGTCCCCGGGACAGTATCAATCAGCCCCAGCATTTT. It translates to CASSPRDSINQPQHF.

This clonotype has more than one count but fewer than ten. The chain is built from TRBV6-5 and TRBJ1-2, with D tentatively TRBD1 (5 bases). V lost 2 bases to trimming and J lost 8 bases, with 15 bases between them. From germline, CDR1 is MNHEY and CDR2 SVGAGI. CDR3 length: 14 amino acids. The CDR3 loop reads CASSYLGAAGGYTF. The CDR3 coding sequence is TGTGCCAGCAGTTACCTAGGGGCCGCGGGAGGCTACACCTTC.

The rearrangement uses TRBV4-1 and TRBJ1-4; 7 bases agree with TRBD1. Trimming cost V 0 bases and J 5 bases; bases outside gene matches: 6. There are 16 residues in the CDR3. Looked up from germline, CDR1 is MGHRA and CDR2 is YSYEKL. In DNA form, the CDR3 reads TGCGCCAGCAGCCAAGACTCCGGGACAGAAAATGAAAAACTGTTTTTT. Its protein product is CASSQDSGTENEKLFF.

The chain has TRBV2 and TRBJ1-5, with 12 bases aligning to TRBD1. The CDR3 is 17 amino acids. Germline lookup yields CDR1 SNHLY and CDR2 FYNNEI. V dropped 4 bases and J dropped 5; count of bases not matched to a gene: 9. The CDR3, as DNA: TGTGCCAGCAGTGGTCTCTCCGGGACAGGGGGCGATCAGCCCCAGCATTTT. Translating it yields CASSGLSGTGGDQPQHF.

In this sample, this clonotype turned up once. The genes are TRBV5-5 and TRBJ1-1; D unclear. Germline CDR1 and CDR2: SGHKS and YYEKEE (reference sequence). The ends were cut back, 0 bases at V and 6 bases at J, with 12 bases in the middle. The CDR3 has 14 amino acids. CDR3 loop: CASSLGAQASEAFF. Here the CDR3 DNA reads TGTGCCAGCAGCTTGGGGGCGCAGGCTTCTGAAGCTTTCTTT.